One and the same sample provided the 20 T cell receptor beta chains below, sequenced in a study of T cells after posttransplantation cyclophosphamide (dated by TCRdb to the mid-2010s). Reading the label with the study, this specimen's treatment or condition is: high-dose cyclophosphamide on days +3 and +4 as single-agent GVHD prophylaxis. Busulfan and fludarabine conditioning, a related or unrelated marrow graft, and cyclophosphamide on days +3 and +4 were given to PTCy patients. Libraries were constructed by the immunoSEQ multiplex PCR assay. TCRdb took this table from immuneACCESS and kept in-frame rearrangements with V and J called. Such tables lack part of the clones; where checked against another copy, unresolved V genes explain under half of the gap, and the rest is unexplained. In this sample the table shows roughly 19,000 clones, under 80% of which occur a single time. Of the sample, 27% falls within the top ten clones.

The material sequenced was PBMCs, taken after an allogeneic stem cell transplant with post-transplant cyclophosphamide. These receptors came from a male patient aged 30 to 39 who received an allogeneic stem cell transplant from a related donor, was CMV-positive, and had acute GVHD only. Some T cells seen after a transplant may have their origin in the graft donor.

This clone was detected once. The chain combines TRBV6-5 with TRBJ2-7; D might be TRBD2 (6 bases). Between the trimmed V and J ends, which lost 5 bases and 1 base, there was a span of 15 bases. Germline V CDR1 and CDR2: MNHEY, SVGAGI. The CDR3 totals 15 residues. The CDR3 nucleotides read TGTGCCAGCAGTCGAAGTCTAGCGTCGTCCTACGAGCAGTACTTC. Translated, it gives CASSRSLASSYEQYF.

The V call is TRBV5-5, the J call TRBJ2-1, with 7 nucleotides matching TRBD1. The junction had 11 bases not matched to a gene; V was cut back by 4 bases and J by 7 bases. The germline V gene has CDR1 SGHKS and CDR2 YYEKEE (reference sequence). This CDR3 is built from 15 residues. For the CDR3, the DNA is TGTGCCAGCAGCCCGGAGACAGGGTTCGGGAATGAGCAGTTCTTC. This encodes CASSPETGFGNEQFF.

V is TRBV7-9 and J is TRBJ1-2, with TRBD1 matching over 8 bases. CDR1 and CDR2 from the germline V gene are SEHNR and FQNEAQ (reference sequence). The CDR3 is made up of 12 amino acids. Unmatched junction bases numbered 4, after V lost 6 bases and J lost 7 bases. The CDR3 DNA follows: TGTGCCAGCAGTCGAGGGACAGGTGGCTACACCTTC. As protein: CASSRGTGGYTF.

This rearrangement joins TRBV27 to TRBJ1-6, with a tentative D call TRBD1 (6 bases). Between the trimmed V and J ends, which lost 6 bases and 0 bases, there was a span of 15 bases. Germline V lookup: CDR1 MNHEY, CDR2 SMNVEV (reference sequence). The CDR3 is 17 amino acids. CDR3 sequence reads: CASSWDTPSSYNSPLHF. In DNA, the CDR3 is TGTGCCAGCAGCTGGGACACCCCGAGCTCCTATAATTCACCCCTCCACTTT.

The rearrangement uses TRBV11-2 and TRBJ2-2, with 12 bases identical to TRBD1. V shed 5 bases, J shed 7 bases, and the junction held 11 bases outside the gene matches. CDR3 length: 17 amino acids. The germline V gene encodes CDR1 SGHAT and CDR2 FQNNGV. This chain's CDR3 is CASSIAGTGGASGELFF. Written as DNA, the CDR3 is TGTGCCAGCAGCATCGCCGGGACAGGGGGCGCGAGCGGGGAGCTGTTTTTT.

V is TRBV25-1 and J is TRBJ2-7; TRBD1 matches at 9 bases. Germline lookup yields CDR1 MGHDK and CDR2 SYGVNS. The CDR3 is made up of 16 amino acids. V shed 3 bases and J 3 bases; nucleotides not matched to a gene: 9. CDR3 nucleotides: TGTGCCAGCAGTGATTCCCCGGGACAGGGTAACTACGAGCAGTACTTC. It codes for CASSDSPGQGNYEQYF.

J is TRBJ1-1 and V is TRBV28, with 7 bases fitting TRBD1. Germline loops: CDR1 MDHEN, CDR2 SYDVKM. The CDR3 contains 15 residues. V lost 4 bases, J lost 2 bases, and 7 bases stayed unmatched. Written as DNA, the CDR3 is TGTGCCAGCAGTTCCCAGGGGGGCAGAAACACTGAAGCTTTCTTT. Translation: CASSSQGGRNTEAFF.

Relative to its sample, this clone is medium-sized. The CDR3 region is CASSFAGQGTYEQYF. CDR3 coding DNA: TGTGCCAGCAGCTTCGCGGGACAGGGGACCTACGAGCAGTACTTC. This chain uses TRBV7-2 with TRBJ2-7; 10 bases map to TRBD1. The germline CDR1 and CDR2 sequences are SGHTA and FQGNSA. The CDR3 totals 15 residues. V shed 3 bases and J 2 bases; nucleotides not matched to a gene: 4.

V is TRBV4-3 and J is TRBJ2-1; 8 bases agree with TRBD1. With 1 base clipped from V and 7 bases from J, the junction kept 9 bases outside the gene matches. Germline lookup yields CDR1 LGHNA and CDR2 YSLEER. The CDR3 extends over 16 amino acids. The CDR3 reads CASSQVTGTGRNEQFF. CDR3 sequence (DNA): TGCGCCAGCAGCCAAGTTACCGGGACAGGACGTAATGAGCAGTTCTTC.

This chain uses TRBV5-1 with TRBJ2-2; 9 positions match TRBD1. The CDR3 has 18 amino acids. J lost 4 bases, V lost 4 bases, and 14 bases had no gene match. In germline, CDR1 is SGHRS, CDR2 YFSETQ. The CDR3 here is CASSLRTPGQGITGELFF. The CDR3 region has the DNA TGCGCCAGCAGCCTCAGAACCCCGGGACAGGGAATCACCGGGGAGCTGTTTTTT. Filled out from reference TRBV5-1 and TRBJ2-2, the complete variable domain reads KAGVTQTPRYLIKTRGQQVTLSCSPISGHRSVSWYQQTPGQGLQFLFEYFSETQRNKGNFPGRFSGRQFSNSRSEMNVSTLELGDSALYLCASSLRTPGQGITGELFFGEGSRLTVL.

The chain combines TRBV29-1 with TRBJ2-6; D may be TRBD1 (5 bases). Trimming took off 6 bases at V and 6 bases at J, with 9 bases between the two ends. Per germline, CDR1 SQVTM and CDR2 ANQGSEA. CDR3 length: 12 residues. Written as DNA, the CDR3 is TGCAGCGTAGCAGGGTTGGCCAACGTCCTGACTTTC. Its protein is CSVAGLANVLTF.

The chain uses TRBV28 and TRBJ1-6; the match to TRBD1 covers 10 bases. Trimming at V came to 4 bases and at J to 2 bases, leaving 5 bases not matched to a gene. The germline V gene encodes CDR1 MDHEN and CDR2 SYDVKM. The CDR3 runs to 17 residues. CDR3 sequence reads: CASSSGQGGAYNSPLHF. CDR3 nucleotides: TGTGCCAGCAGTTCTGGACAGGGGGGGGCCTATAATTCACCCCTCCACTTT.

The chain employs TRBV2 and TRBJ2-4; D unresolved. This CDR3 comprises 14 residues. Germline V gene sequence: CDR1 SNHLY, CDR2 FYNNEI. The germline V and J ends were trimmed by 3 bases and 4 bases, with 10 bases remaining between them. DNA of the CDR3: TGTGCCAGCAGTGAGTGGCAGATTAAAAACATTCAGTACTTC. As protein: CASSEWQIKNIQYF.

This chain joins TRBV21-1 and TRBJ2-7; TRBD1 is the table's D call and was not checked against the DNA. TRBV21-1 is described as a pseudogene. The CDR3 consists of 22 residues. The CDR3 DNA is TGTGCCAGCAGCACAGGAAGACAGGCGAAGCCTACCCCGTGGCGTTCAGGATACGAGCAGTACTTC. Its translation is CASSTGRQAKPTPWRSGYEQYF.

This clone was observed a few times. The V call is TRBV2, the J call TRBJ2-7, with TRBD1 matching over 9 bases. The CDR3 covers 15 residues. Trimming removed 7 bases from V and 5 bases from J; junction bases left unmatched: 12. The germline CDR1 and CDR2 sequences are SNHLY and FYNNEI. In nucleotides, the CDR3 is TGTGCCAGCAATGGAGGAGAGGACAGGGGCCACGAGCAGTACTTC. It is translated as CASNGGEDRGHEQYF. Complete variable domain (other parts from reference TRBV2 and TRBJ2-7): EPEVTQTPSHQVTQMGQEVILRCVPISNHLYFYWYRQILGQKVEFLVSFYNNEISEKSEIFDDQFSVERPDGSNFTLKIRSTKLEDSAMYFCASNGGEDRGHEQYFGPGTRLTVT.

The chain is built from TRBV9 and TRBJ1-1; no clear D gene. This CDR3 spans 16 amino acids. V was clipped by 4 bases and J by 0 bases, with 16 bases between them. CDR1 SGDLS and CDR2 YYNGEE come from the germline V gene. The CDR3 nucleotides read TGTGCCAGCAGCCCCCGGGCCCGAGGGTTGAACACTGAAGCTTTCTTT. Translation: CASSPRARGLNTEAFF.

The CDR3 sequence: CASSQDLSSGEETQYF. CDR3 in DNA: TGCGCCAGCAGCCAAGATCTTTCTAGCGGGGAAGAGACCCAGTACTTC. The chain links TRBV4-3 to TRBJ2-5, with 9 bases fitting TRBD2. CDR3 length: 16 residues. V was clipped by 0 bases and J by 3 bases; unmatched bases: 5. Germline assignment: CDR1 LGHNA and CDR2 YSLEER.

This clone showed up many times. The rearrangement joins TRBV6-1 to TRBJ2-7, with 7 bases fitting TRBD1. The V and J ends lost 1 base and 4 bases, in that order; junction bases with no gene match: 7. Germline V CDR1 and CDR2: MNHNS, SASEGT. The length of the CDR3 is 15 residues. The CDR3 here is CASSEGGQAPYEQYF. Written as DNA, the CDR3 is TGTGCCAGCAGTGAAGGAGGACAGGCCCCTTACGAGCAGTACTTC.

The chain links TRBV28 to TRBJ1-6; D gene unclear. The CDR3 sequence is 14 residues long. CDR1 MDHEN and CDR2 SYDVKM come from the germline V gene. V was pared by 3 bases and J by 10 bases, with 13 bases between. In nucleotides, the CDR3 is TGTGCCAGCAGTTTCCGAGGGAACGGATCACCCCTCCACTTT. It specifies CASSFRGNGSPLHF.

CDR3 bases: TGTGCCAGCAGCTTACACCGGCAGGTCCCGTACGAGCAGTACTTC. It is translated as CASSLHRQVPYEQYF. V is TRBV7-2 and J is TRBJ2-7; D not resolved. Per germline, CDR1 SGHTA and CDR2 FQGNSA. The CDR3 runs 15 residues. V lost 2 bases to trimming and J lost 4 bases, with 15 bases between them.